These 20 T cell receptor beta chains came from one sample sequenced in a study of shared clonotypes between healthy human individuals. Data came from immunoSEQ multiplex PCR; TCRdb stores just in-frame clones and leaves some out. The repertoire consists of approximately 2,300,000 clones, with less than 95% occurring once and the leading ten covering 0.37%. Sequenced input: naive CD4+ T cells from PBMCs. The subset: CD45RA+ positively selected. The receptor set was obtained from a man aged 18 to 35 in good health. Some clones in this sample may be carry-over from other donors' samples.

This clone was seen a few times. The chain carries TRBV7-3 and TRBJ2-1; the D gene is possibly TRBD2 (6 bases). The CDR3 spans 12 residues. The V end was cut by 5 bases, the J end by 8 bases, with 10 bases between. Germline V lookup: CDR1 SGHTA, CDR2 FQGTGA. CDR3 protein: CASSPTSHEQFF. The CDR3 bases are TGTGCCAGCAGCCCAACTAGCCATGAGCAGTTCTTC.

This clone appeared once. At the DNA level, this CDR3 is encoded by other sequences in the same sample as well. The chain is built from TRBV19 and TRBJ2-7, with D possibly being TRBD1 (6 bases). With 5 bases removed from V and 0 bases from J, the gap between germline ends came to 11 bases. This CDR3 has 14 residues. Germline V gives CDR1 LNHDA, CDR2 SQIVND (reference sequence). The CDR3 bases are TGTGCCAGTAGTTCCACAGGGAGCTCCTACGAGCAGTACTTC. This encodes CASSSTGSSYEQYF.

The CDR3, as DNA: TGTGCCAGCAGTTACTCGGGTGTCATTAACACCGGGGAGCTGTTTTTT. It codes for CASSYSGVINTGELFF. The V gene is TRBV6-5, the J gene TRBJ2-2; no clear D. The germline gives CDR1 MNHEY, CDR2 SVGAGI. The length of the CDR3 is 16 residues. With 0 bases removed from V and 2 bases from J, the gap between germline ends came to 10 bases.

This chain links TRBV25-1 with TRBJ1-2; 10 bases align to TRBD1. The CDR3 is made up of 13 amino acids. The germline CDR1 and CDR2 sequences are MGHDK and SYGVNS. Trimming took 6 bases from V and 7 from J; bases not matched to a gene: 5. CDR3 sequence (DNA): TGTGCCAGCAGGGGACAGGGGCTCACTGGCTACACCTTC. Protein: CASRGQGLTGYTF.

V is TRBV28 and J is TRBJ2-5, with 7 bases aligning to TRBD2. Germline lookup yields CDR1 MDHEN and CDR2 SYDVKM. The CDR3 contains 16 residues. Trimming at V came to 2 bases and at J to 2 bases, leaving 8 bases not matched to a gene. The CDR3 loop is CASSLALAAYQETQYF. The CDR3 DNA sequence: TGTGCCAGCAGTTTAGCCCTAGCGGCCTATCAAGAGACCCAGTACTTC.

The chain couples TRBV19 to TRBJ2-6; TRBD2 is a possible D gene (6 bases). The CDR3 length is 17 residues. Germline V CDR1 and CDR2: LNHDA, SQIVND (reference sequence). Deletions cut 5 bases from V and 0 bases from J, with 14 bases between. DNA of the CDR3: TGTGCCAGTAGTCCCGGGGGACGACACTCTGGGGCCAACGTCCTGACTTTC. This sequence encodes CASSPGGRHSGANVLTF.

This clone turned up a few times. This chain uses TRBV19 with TRBJ1-3; 7 nucleotides align to TRBD1. There are 14 residues in the CDR3. The germline V gene encodes CDR1 LNHDA and CDR2 SQIVND (reference sequence). With 9 bases clipped from V and 0 bases from J, the junction kept 5 bases outside the gene matches. CDR3 in amino acids: CASATGFSGNTIYF. CDR3 DNA: TGTGCCAGCGCGACAGGGTTCTCTGGAAACACCATATATTTT.

CDR3 region: CASSADPKGEKLFF. As DNA, the CDR3 is TGTGCCAGCAGCGCGGACCCCAAGGGGGAAAAACTGTTTTTT. The chain has TRBV5-5 and TRBJ1-4; D is perhaps TRBD1 (5 bases). Trimming took off 4 bases at V and 8 bases at J, with 15 bases between the two ends. CDR1 is SGHKS and CDR2 is YYEKEE in the germline V gene (reference sequence). The length of the CDR3 is 14 residues.

The chain recombines TRBV23-1 with TRBJ2-1; TRBD2 matches 13 bases. TRBV23-1 falls under the ORF class, with uncertain function. Trimming removed 6 bases from V and 6 bases from J; junction bases left unmatched: 8. The CDR3 loop spans 16 amino acids. The CDR3 DNA reads as TGCGCCAGCAGACGGACTAGCGGGAGTGGTGCCAATGAGCAGTTCTTC. The encoded protein is CASRRTSGSGANEQFF.

This chain connects TRBV6-5 to TRBJ2-3, with a tentative D call TRBD2 (6 bases). Germline V CDR1 and CDR2: MNHEY, SVGAGI. Trimming removed 0 bases at V and 5 bases at J, with 12 bases between. The CDR3 sequence is 15 residues long. As DNA, the CDR3 is TGTGCCAGCAGTTACTCGTCGGGAGTGCAAGATACGCAGTATTTT. Amino acid sequence: CASSYSSGVQDTQYF.

This clone was seen once. V is TRBV6-1 and J is TRBJ2-3; 11 bases line up with TRBD2. The CDR3 sequence is 18 residues long. Trimming cost V 2 bases and J 4 bases; bases outside gene matches: 11. Germline assignment: CDR1 MNHNS and CDR2 SASEGT. This chain's CDR3 is CASSEFGTSGGRADTQYF. CDR3 coding DNA: TGTGCCAGCAGTGAATTCGGGACTAGCGGCGGAAGGGCAGATACGCAGTATTTT.

The V call is TRBV5-1, the J call TRBJ1-2, with 8 bases matching TRBD1. CDR3 length: 14 amino acids. Germline V gene data show CDR1 as SGHRS and CDR2 as YFSETQ. V lost 4 bases and J lost 6; bases outside the gene matches: 8. The CDR3 DNA is TGCGCCAGCAGCCGATGGACAGGGTCGGATGGCTACACCTTC. It codes for CASSRWTGSDGYTF.

The genes are TRBV6-6 and TRBJ2-5; 10 nucleotides line up with TRBD1. The CDR3 runs to 16 residues. V was pared by 7 bases and J by 0 bases, with 8 bases of the junction left unmatched. The germline V gene has CDR1 MNHNY and CDR2 SVGAGI (reference sequence). The CDR3, as DNA: TGTGCCAGCACCACCCGGACAGGGGGAAACCAAGAGACCCAGTACTTC. It encodes CASTTRTGGNQETQYF.

V usage is TRBV9 and J usage is TRBJ2-1; perhaps TRBD2 as D (6 bases). This CDR3 comprises 17 residues. Germline values: CDR1 SGDLS, CDR2 YYNGEE. V lost 0 bases and J lost 1, with 14 bases in between. The CDR3 is CASSVDGRSASYNEQFF. The CDR3 bases are TGTGCCAGCAGCGTAGATGGGAGGAGTGCATCCTACAATGAGCAGTTCTTC.

The rearrangement uses TRBV28 and TRBJ1-4, with TRBD1 matching 7 bases. J gave up 6 bases and V 4 bases, and 11 bases lay outside the gene matches. CDR3 size: 16 residues. Germline V lookup: CDR1 MDHEN, CDR2 SYDVKM. CDR3 sequence (DNA): TGTGCCAGCAGTTCATTTCCCTGGACAGGAGATGAAAAACTGTTTTTT. It encodes CASSSFPWTGDEKLFF.

As concerns this clone: In the same sample, other DNA sequences code for this CDR3. V gene TRBV28 combines with J gene TRBJ2-7, with a tentative D call TRBD1 (6 bases). This CDR3 comprises 13 residues. Trimming shortened V by 6 bases and J by 3 bases, and 12 bases separated the two germline ends. Germline V lookup: CDR1 MDHEN, CDR2 SYDVKM. CDR3 region: CASSPGTLYEQYF. The CDR3 DNA is TGTGCCAGCAGCCCTGGGACACTCTACGAGCAGTACTTC.

The chain's CDR3 is CASSETGWQPQHF. The CDR3 coding sequence is TGTGCCAGCAGTGAAACAGGGTGGCAGCCCCAGCATTTT. This chain uses TRBV2 with TRBJ1-5; TRBD1 is a possible D gene (6 bases). Germline CDR1 reads SNHLY; CDR2 reads FYNNEI. V was cut by 2 bases and J by 7 bases, with 9 bases left in between. CDR3 length equals 13 residues.

The rearrangement uses TRBV2 and TRBJ1-4; D is perhaps TRBD1 (6 bases). This CDR3 is 14 amino acids long. Trimming removed 4 bases from V and 4 bases from J, with 10 bases in between. The germline gives CDR1 SNHLY, CDR2 FYNNEI. The CDR3, as DNA: TGTGCCAGCAGTGTAGGGGGGATTAATGAAAAACTGTTTTTT. It yields the protein CASSVGGINEKLFF.

This clone has only one observation. The chain is built from TRBV29-1 and TRBJ2-3; 8 bases line up with TRBD1. This CDR3 has 15 amino acids. Trimming took 6 bases from V and 5 from J; bases not matched to a gene: 13. CDR1 is SQVTM, CDR2 ANQGSEA, per germline. CDR3 sequence: CSVAATGGLVDTQYF. The CDR3 region has the DNA TGCAGCGTCGCAGCCACAGGGGGTTTAGTAGATACGCAGTATTTT.

This rearrangement joins TRBV29-1 to TRBJ2-7; 12 nucleotides match TRBD2. The CDR3 contains 14 residues. Looked up from germline, CDR1 is SQVTM and CDR2 is ANQGSEA. The ends lost 0 bases at V and 6 bases at J; junction bases unmatched: 3. The CDR3 is CSVEEWTSGTEQYF. Here the CDR3 DNA reads TGCAGCGTTGAAGAATGGACTAGCGGGACCGAGCAGTACTTC.